This entry lists 9 T cell receptor beta chains sequenced from one sample in a study of blood T cell repertoires in COVID-19. Clones were sequenced by immunoSEQ multiplex PCR, and TCRdb holds only the in-frame ones, with some missing. The sample includes about 82,000 clones, 65% to 85% of them seen just once. The sample was peripheral blood. The receptors shown here come from a woman aged 60-75 years with acute or convalescent COVID-19.

The chain carries TRBV7-9 and TRBJ1-2, with a possible D match to TRBD1 (5 bases). V lost 1 base to trimming and J lost 5 bases, with 11 bases between them. Germline V lookup: CDR1 SEHNR, CDR2 FQNEAQ (reference sequence). The CDR3 is made up of 14 amino acids. CDR3 loop: CASSLENTGYGYTF. For the CDR3, the DNA is TGTGCCAGCAGCTTAGAGAACACAGGATATGGCTACACCTTC.

This clone was found once. The V call is TRBV21-1, the J call TRBJ1-5. TRBV21-1 is recorded as a pseudogene. The CDR3 extends over 17 amino acids. The CDR3 sequence is CASNTHLCWGGNQPQHF. For the CDR3, the DNA is TGTGCCAGCAACACACATCTCTGCTGGGGAGGCAATCAGCCCCAGCATTTT.

V and J are TRBV30 and TRBJ1-2; TRBD1 matches 7 bases. CDR3 length equals 15 residues. V gave up 0 bases and J gave up 7 bases; unmatched junction bases: 11. Germline-derived CDR1 and CDR2 are GTSNPN and SVGIG (reference sequence). CDR3 in DNA: TGTGCCTGGAGTGTAACGACAGGGACCTCGGCTGGCTACACCTTC. Translated: CAWSVTTGTSAGYTF.

A remark on this clone: Different DNA sequences within this sample yield the same CDR3. The chain is built from TRBV30 and TRBJ1-2, with D hard to call. The CDR3 consists of 14 residues. Trimming took 0 bases from V and 3 from J, leaving 11 bases between them. In germline, CDR1 is GTSNPN, CDR2 SVGIG (reference sequence). The CDR3, as DNA: TGTGCCTGGAGTGTTGCGGGGAGTCACTATGGCTACACCTTC. Its protein product is CAWSVAGSHYGYTF. Using reference TRBV30 and TRBJ1-2 for the parts outside the CDR3, the full variable domain is SQTIHQWPATLVQPVGSPLSLECTVEGTSNPNLYWYRQAAGRGLQLLFYSVGIGQISSEVPQNLSASRPQDRQFILSSKKLLLSDSGFYLCAWSVAGSHYGYTFGSGTRLTVV.

V is TRBV6-6 and J is TRBJ2-7; a possible D gene is TRBD2 (5 bases). CDR1 is MNHNY and CDR2 is SVGAGI in the germline V gene (reference sequence). V was cut by 6 bases and J by 5 bases, with 20 bases left in between. There are 15 residues in the CDR3. The CDR3 sequence is CASRPTGWASNEQYF. The CDR3 nucleotides read TGTGCCAGCAGACCTACCGGGTGGGCTAGCAACGAGCAGTACTTC.

This chain uses TRBV18 with TRBJ1-1; 9 bases line up with TRBD1. The trim removed 5 bases at V and 1 base at J, leaving 14 bases unmatched. Per germline, CDR1 KGHSH and CDR2 LQKENI. The length of the CDR3 is 18 residues. For the CDR3, the DNA is TGTGCCAGCTCATCCGGGACAGGGTCCCTGGCGGGGAACACTGAAGCTTTCTTT. Translated, it gives CASSSGTGSLAGNTEAFF.

The chain combines TRBV11-3 with TRBJ1-3, with 11 bases lining up with TRBD1. Trimming took 5 bases from V and 0 from J; bases not matched to a gene: 6. Per germline, CDR1 SGHNT and CDR2 YENEEA. The CDR3 extends over 17 amino acids. This chain's CDR3 is CASSTPGQGVSGNTIYF. CDR3 nucleotides: TGTGCCAGCAGCACCCCGGGACAGGGGGTCTCTGGAAACACCATATATTTT.

This clone appeared once. The chain carries TRBV29-1 and TRBJ1-4; unclear D gene. V was pared by 4 bases and J by 5 bases, with 11 bases between. CDR1 and CDR2 (germline): SQVTM, ANQGSEA. This CDR3 comprises 13 residues. The CDR3 protein is CSVVTLQNEKLFF. The DNA for the CDR3 is TGCAGCGTTGTGACACTGCAGAATGAAAAACTGTTTTTT.

J is TRBJ1-1 and V is TRBV10-3; TRBD1 is a possible D gene (6 bases). Trimming pared 3 bases from V and 0 bases from J, leaving 8 bases between. In germline, CDR1 is ENHRY, CDR2 SYGVKD. The CDR3 contains 14 residues. The CDR3 is CAISEWDMNTEAFF. The CDR3 bases are TGTGCCATCAGTGAATGGGACATGAACACTGAAGCTTTCTTT.